Given below is one T cell receptor beta chain in context. Per the study methods: Amplification with reference gene primers provided the estimates of nucleated cell counts. Method: immunoSEQ multiplex PCR; TCRdb's copy keeps in-frame clones and lacks some. The V and J calls and clone size come from that table; D and trimming were worked out from the DNA. The sample includes around 190,000 clones, about 80% of them seen just once. This sample was included in a study of blood T cell repertoires in COVID-19. CDR1 is LNHDA and CDR2 is SQIVND in the germline V gene (reference sequence). This CDR3 contains 14 residues. With 3 bases removed from V and 0 bases from J, the gap between germline ends came to 9 bases.

The chain has TRBV19 and TRBJ2-7, with TRBD1 as a possible D gene (6 bases). The sequence derives from a human donor in a cohort sampled during active COVID-19. The sample was peripheral blood. CDR3 in DNA: TGTGCCAGTAGTATCAGGGGTAACTCCTACGAGCAGTACTTC. It translates to CASSIRGNSYEQYF.